This T cell receptor beta chain was observed in a study of control samples from healthy donors and cancer patients. Per germline, CDR1 MDHEN and CDR2 SYDVKM. V lost 2 bases and J lost 12; bases outside the gene matches: 8. The CDR3 is 14 amino acids. This clone was seen only once. The method was immunoSEQ multiplex PCR; TCRdb's version includes in-frame clones alone and lacks a portion of them. Among around 70,000 clones listed, about 89% were seen once. Sequencing used PBMCs. The V call is TRBV28, the J call TRBJ2-1; 9 bases are a match to TRBD1. The source is a woman aged 50 to 60 with colorectal cancer. The CDR3 nucleotides read TGTGCCAGCAGTTTAGGGACAGGGCGAGTGGGGCAGTTCTTC. It specifies CASSLGTGRVGQFF.